This T cell receptor (beta chain) was sequenced for a study of cytomegalovirus exposure and HLA in healthy donors. The ends lost 4 bases at V and 4 bases at J; junction bases unmatched: 9. This CDR3 contains 15 residues. CDR1 is SGDLS, CDR2 YYNGEE, per germline. The PCR made use of 60 Vbeta and 13 Jbeta primers. This table comes from immunoSEQ multiplex PCR, and its TCRdb copy is limited to in-frame clones, with some not included. Of more than 140,000 clones listed, 55% to 70% are singletons. This chain links TRBV9 with TRBJ2-5; TRBD1 matches 8 bases. This TCR came from a woman aged 25 to 39 in good health and CMV-seropositive. The sequencing input was PBMCs. CDR3 sequence (DNA): TGTGCCAGCAGCCAAGGACAGGGCATAGGAGAGACCCAGTACTTC. Protein sequence: CASSQGQGIGETQYF.